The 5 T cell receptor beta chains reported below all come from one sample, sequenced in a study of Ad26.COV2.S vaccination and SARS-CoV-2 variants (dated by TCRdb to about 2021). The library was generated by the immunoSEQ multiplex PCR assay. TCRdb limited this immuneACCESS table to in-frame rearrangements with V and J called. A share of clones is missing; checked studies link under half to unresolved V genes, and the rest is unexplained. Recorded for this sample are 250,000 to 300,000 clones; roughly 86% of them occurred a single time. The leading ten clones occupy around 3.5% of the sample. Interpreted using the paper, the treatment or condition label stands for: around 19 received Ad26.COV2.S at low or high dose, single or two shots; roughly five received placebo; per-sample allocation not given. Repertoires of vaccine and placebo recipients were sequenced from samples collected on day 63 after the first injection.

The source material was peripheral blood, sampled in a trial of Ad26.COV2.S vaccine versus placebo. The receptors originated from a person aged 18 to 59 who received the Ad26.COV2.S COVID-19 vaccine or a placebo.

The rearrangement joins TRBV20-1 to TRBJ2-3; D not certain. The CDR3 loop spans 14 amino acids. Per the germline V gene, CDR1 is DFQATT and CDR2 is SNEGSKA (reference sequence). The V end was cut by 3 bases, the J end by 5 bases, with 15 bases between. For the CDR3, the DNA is TGCAGTGCTAGTACAACAATATCTGGAGATACGCAGTATTTT. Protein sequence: CSASTTISGDTQYF.

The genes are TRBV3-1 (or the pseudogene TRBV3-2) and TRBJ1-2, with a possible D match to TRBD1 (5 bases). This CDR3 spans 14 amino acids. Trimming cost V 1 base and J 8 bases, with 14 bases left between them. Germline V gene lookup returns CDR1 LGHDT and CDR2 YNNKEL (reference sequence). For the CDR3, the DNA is TGTGCCAGCAGCCAAGGGGGCGGTCTCGCGGGCTACACCTTC. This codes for CASSQGGGLAGYTF.

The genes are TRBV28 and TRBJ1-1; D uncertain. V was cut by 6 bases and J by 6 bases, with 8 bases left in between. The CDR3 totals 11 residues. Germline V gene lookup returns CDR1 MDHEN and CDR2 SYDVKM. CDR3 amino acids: CASRTTSEAFF. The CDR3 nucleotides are TGTGCCAGCAGGACCACGTCTGAAGCTTTCTTT.

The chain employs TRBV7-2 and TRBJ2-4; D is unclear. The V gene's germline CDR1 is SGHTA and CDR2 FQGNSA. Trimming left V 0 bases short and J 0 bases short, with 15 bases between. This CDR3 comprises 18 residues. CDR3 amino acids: CASSLAGDSALAKNIQYF. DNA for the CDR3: TGTGCCAGCAGCTTAGCGGGTGACTCAGCCCTAGCCAAAAACATTCAGTACTTC. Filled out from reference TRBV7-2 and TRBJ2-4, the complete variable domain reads GAGVSQSPSNKVTEKGKDVELRCDPISGHTALYWYRQSLGQGLEFLIYFQGNSAPDKSGLPSDRFSAERTGGSVSTLTIQRTQQEDSAVYLCASSLAGDSALAKNIQYFGAGTRLSVL.

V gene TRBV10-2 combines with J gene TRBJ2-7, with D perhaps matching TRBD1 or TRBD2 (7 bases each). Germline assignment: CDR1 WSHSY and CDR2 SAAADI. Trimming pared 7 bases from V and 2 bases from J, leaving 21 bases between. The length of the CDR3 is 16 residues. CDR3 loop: CASTLTSGTVAYEQYF. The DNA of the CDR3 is TGCGCCAGCACCCTTACGAGCGGGACAGTGGCCTACGAGCAGTACTTC.